These 8 T cell receptor beta chains were all obtained from the same sample, sequenced in a study of cytomegalovirus exposure and HLA in healthy donors. 13 Jbeta primers and 60 Vbeta primers were used for the PCR. Data came from immunoSEQ multiplex PCR; TCRdb stores just in-frame clones and leaves some out. The data contain approximately 94,000 clones, around 80% of them seen just once; the ten biggest clones take up approximately 5%. The source material was PBMCs. All receptors come from a man aged 30 to 45 in good health and CMV-seropositive.

The chain combines TRBV7-3 with TRBJ1-2; possible D gene TRBD1, 5 bases. This CDR3 has 13 amino acids. Deletions cut 5 bases from V and 6 bases from J, with 13 bases between. Germline CDR1 is SGHTA and CDR2 is FQGTGA. The CDR3 reads CASSRNQGHGYTF. Written as DNA, the CDR3 is TGTGCCAGCAGCCGGAATCAGGGCCATGGCTACACCTTC.

V usage is TRBV4-1 and J usage is TRBJ2-7; weak D call: TRBD2 (5 bases). Per germline, CDR1 MGHRA and CDR2 YSYEKL. Trimming removed 1 base at V and 7 bases at J, with 11 bases between. The CDR3 runs 13 residues. The CDR3 DNA reads TGCGCCAGCAGCCAAGGCGTAGCGCGGGAGCAGTACTTC. Protein: CASSQGVAREQYF.

The chain combines TRBV4-1 with TRBJ2-7; the D gene is possibly TRBD2 (5 bases). Germline assignment: CDR1 MGHRA and CDR2 YSYEKL. The CDR3 is 13 amino acids. Trimming removed 1 base at V and 3 bases at J, with 7 bases between. The CDR3 loop is CASSQGEYYEQYF. As DNA, the CDR3 is TGCGCCAGCAGCCAAGGGGAGTACTACGAGCAGTACTTC.

V usage is TRBV19 and J usage is TRBJ1-5; 8 nucleotides line up with TRBD1. V lost 5 bases and J lost 2; bases outside the gene matches: 11. The CDR3 is made up of 17 amino acids. Germline values: CDR1 LNHDA, CDR2 SQIVND (reference sequence). CDR3 region: CASSPNRGEGGNQPQHF. CDR3 nucleotides: TGTGCCAGTAGTCCAAACAGGGGGGAAGGGGGCAATCAGCCCCAGCATTTT.

This clone has just a few counts. The chain is built from TRBV19 and TRBJ1-3, with a tentative D call TRBD1 (6 bases). Per the germline V gene, CDR1 is LNHDA and CDR2 is SQIVND (reference sequence). Trimming removed 3 bases at V and 6 bases at J, with 9 bases between. There are 13 residues in the CDR3. CDR3 amino acids: CASSIRGVNTIYF. CDR3 coding DNA: TGTGCCAGTAGTATCAGGGGAGTAAACACCATATATTTT. Full variable domain (remainder filled in from reference TRBV19 and TRBJ1-3): DGGITQSPKYLFRKEGQNVTLSCEQNLNHDAMYWYRQDPGQGLRLIYYSQIVNDFQKGDIAEGYSVSREKKESFPLTVTSAQKNPTAFYLCASSIRGVNTIYFGEGSWLTVV.

The chain is built from TRBV28 and TRBJ1-2; TRBD1 agrees at 7 bases. This CDR3 is 16 amino acids long. CDR1 is MDHEN and CDR2 is SYDVKM in the germline V gene. The V segment lost 5 bases and the J segment 2 bases; nucleotides outside the gene matches: 11. The CDR3 spells CASSAPWDRENYGYTF. The CDR3 DNA sequence: TGTGCCAGCAGTGCCCCCTGGGACAGAGAGAACTATGGCTACACCTTC.

This chain uses TRBV7-9 with TRBJ2-5; a possible D gene is TRBD1 (6 bases). Germline values: CDR1 SEHNR, CDR2 FQNEAQ (reference sequence). The CDR3 consists of 14 residues. The germline V and J ends were trimmed by 5 bases and 0 bases, with 10 bases remaining between them. CDR3 sequence (DNA): TGTGCCAGCAGCGCAGGACAGTACCAAGAGACCCAGTACTTC. It encodes CASSAGQYQETQYF.

A word on this clone: This CDR3 is also generated by other DNA sequences in the sample. The chain combines TRBV4-1 with TRBJ1-5, with 10 bases identical to TRBD1. The CDR3 runs to 15 residues. Germline loops: CDR1 MGHRA, CDR2 YSYEKL. Germline trimming cut 4 bases from V and 2 bases from J; bases unmatched to any gene: 2. CDR3 sequence reads: CASSRGQGGNQPQHF. The DNA of the CDR3 is TGCGCCAGCAGCCGAGGACAGGGGGGCAATCAGCCCCAGCATTTT.